A selection of T cell receptor beta chains follows, all from one sample in a study of OX40 agonist ivuxolimab in advanced cancers. The table came from immunoSEQ multiplex PCR; TCRdb's copy has only in-frame clones and leaves some out. The data show 77,000 or so clones, less than 95% seen once. The sequenced sample was CD4+ or CD8+ T cells sorted from blood, obtained in a trial of the OX40 agonist ivuxolimab. Receptors were obtained from an adult with an advanced solid tumor such as melanoma, head and neck, liver or kidney cancer. The CDR3 runs from the conserved cysteine through the conserved F or W. D genes are given only for firm matches. Size tells how often a clone was seen (once, few, many) or the class of an expanded clone, and some rows leave it out.

>NA|TRBV19|TRBJ2-6|NA
CARAGPYSGANVLTF
TGTGCCAGGGCGGGGCCCTACTCTGGGGCCAACGTCCTGACTTTC
>NA|TRBV27|TRBJ2-3|TRBD1
CASSYRDRRTDTQYF
TGTGCCAGCAGTTACCGGGACAGACGCACAGATACGCAGTATTTT
>NA|TRBV5-4|TRBJ2-1|TRBD1
CASSPTGFNEQFF
TGTGCCAGCAGCCCGACAGGGTTCAATGAGCAGTTCTTC
>NA|TRBV7-8|TRBJ2-2|TRBD1
CASSLQGAGGELFF
TGTGCCAGCAGCTTACAGGGGGCGGGCGGGGAGCTGTTTTTT
>NA|TRBV28|TRBJ1-2|NA
CASNPPGRGRYTF
TGTGCCAGCAACCCGCCGGGGAGGGGTCGCTACACCTTC
>NA|TRBV11-3|TRBJ2-2|NA
CASSLVSGNTGELFF
TGTGCCAGCAGCTTAGTATCAGGGAACACCGGGGAGCTGTTTTTT
>few|TRBV6-5|TRBJ1-1|NA
CASSYSGRLNTEAFF
TGTGCCAGCAGTTACTCTGGACGGCTGAACACTGAAGCTTTCTTT
>NA|TRBV27|TRBJ1-1|NA
CASSYGQGLNTEAFF
TGTGCCAGCAGCTACGGGCAGGGGTTGAACACTGAAGCTTTCTTT
>NA|TRBV7-6|TRBJ1-4|NA
CASSLSEVLSEKLFF
TGTGCCAGCAGCTTATCGGAGGTCCTCAGTGAAAAACTGTTTTTT
>NA|TRBV18|TRBJ2-6|NA
CASSLLGGSGANVLTF
TGTGCCAGCTCACTTCTGGGGGGCTCTGGGGCCAACGTCCTGACTTTC
>NA|TRBV13|TRBJ2-3|TRBD2
CASSYSTSGIADTQYF
TGTGCCAGCAGCTACTCGACTAGCGGGATCGCAGATACGCAGTATTTT
>NA|TRBV4-2|TRBJ2-7|NA
CASSQDWGTYEQYF
TGTGCCAGCAGCCAAGATTGGGGAACCTACGAGCAGTACTTC
>NA|TRBV5-6|TRBJ2-3|TRBD2
CASRALAGDTQYF
TGTGCCAGTAGGGCCCTAGCGGGAGACACGCAGTATTTT
>few|TRBV9|TRBJ2-1|NA
CASSPSWASNEQFF
TGTGCCAGCAGCCCCTCGTGGGCGAGCAATGAGCAGTTCTTC
>NA|TRBV11-2|TRBJ2-7|TRBD2
CASSLGVGGTYEQYF
TGTGCCAGCAGCTTAGGGGTGGGAGGGACCTACGAGCAGTACTTC
>NA|TRBV7-2|TRBJ2-5|NA
CASIPPGAGETQYF
TGTGCCAGCATCCCACCGGGCGCGGGGGAGACCCAGTACTTC
>NA|TRBV11-2|TRBJ1-3|NA
CASSHIGGLGNTIYF
TGTGCCAGCAGCCATATCGGGGGTCTGGGAAACACCATATATTTT
>NA|TRBV6-1|TRBJ2-5|NA
CASSEMSAGQETQYF
TGTGCCAGCAGTGAAATGTCAGCTGGTCAAGAGACCCAGTACTTC
>NA|TRBV5-5|TRBJ2-7|NA
CASSLALGGFTYEQYF
TGTGCCAGCAGCTTGGCTCTGGGGGGATTTACCTACGAGCAGTACTTC
>NA|TRBV7-9|TRBJ2-7|TRBD1
CASSLLGTGGREQYF
TGTGCCAGCAGCTTACTCGGGACAGGGGGTCGCGAGCAGTACTTC
>NA|TRBV6-6|TRBJ1-1|TRBD1
CASWDRGVRETEAFF
TGTGCCAGCTGGGACAGAGGGGTAAGAGAAACTGAAGCTTTCTTT
>NA|TRBV11-3|TRBJ2-3|NA
CASSPVRARDTQYF
TGTGCCAGCAGCCCGGTCAGGGCCAGGGATACGCAGTATTTT
>few|TRBV7-8|TRBJ1-6|TRBD1
CASSPDRVDSPLHF
TGTGCCAGCAGCCCCGACAGGGTGGATTCACCCCTCCACTTT
>few|TRBV28|TRBJ2-1|NA
CASTPFGYNEQFF
TGTGCCAGCACCCCTTTCGGTTACAATGAGCAGTTCTTC
>once|TRBV13|TRBJ1-2|TRBD1
CASSRDRGEGGYTF
TGTGCCAGCAGCCGGGACAGGGGTGAGGGGGGCTACACCTTC
>NA|TRBV11-2|TRBJ2-1|TRBD2
CASSLILAGGPDEQFF
TGTGCCAGCAGCTTGATACTAGCGGGAGGGCCTGATGAGCAGTTCTTC
>NA|TRBV2|TRBJ1-2|NA
CASSGTLAGPMGYTF
TGTGCCAGCAGTGGTACCCTTGCAGGCCCAATGGGCTACACCTTC
>NA|TRBV5-1|TRBJ1-2|NA
CASSWESGRTNYGYTF
TGCGCCAGCAGCTGGGAGAGCGGGAGGACAAACTATGGCTACACCTTC
>NA|TRBV28|TRBJ2-1|NA
CASSRAAGNEQFF
TGTGCCAGCAGTAGGGCGGCTGGGAATGAGCAGTTCTTC